These T cell receptor beta chains were read from a single sample in a study of CD8 T cells in ankylosing spondylitis. TCRdb itself ran the 5' RACE reads through MiXCR, one entry per CDR3 protein. In the table there are about 300,000 distinct CDR3 sequences, 20% to 25% of which are singletons. Specimen: blood, either unsorted or a sorted T cell fraction (not recorded which). The receptor source for this set is a female donor with ankylosing spondylitis or in good health (not recorded which). CDR3s include the opening cysteine and the closing phenylalanine or tryptophan. D genes are given only for firm matches. The listing skips clone size in some rows; elsewhere it reads once, few, many or a size class.

>few|TRBJ2-1|NA|TRBV7-9
CASSQGALLYNEQFF
TGTGCCAGCAGCCAGGGTGCTCTCCTCTACAATGAGCAGTTCTTC
>NA|TRBJ1-2|NA|TRBV6-1
CASSAPSKGSYGYTF
TGTGCCAGCAGTGCCCCCTCAAAAGGGAGCTATGGCTACACCTTC
>few|TRBJ2-7|NA|TRBV2
CASDDPVGLRYEQYF
TGTGCCAGCGATGATCCGGTGGGACTGCGATACGAGCAGTACTTC
>few|TRBJ2-1|TRBD2|TRBV15
CATSRDGLAEVF
TGTGCCACCAGCAGAGATGGGCTAGCGGAGGTCTTC
>NA|TRBJ2-1|TRBD1|TRBV30
CAWSGTGGGEQFF
TGTGCCTGGAGTGGGACAGGGGGCGGTGAGCAGTTCTTC
>NA|TRBJ2-3|NA|TRBV13
CASGSGLSCGTDTQYF
TGTGCCAGCGGCTCCGGACTTAGCTGCGGCACAGATACGCAGTATTTT
>NA|TRBJ2-7|NA|TRBV5-1
CASSSGLEGYEQYF
TGCGCCAGCAGCTCGGGGTTAGAGGGCTACGAGCAGTACTTC
>NA|TRBJ1-1|NA|TRBV6-2/TRBV6-3
CATSFRQSTEAFF
TGTGCCACCAGTTTTCGACAGAGCACTGAAGCTTTCTTT
>few|TRBJ2-7|TRBD1|TRBV11-2
CASSPSRQGDKYEQYF
TGTGCCAGCAGCCCCTCGAGACAGGGGGACAAGTACGAGCAGTACTTC
>few|TRBJ1-5|NA|TRBV20-1
CSARAVLGNQPQHF
TGCAGTGCTAGGGCGGTTCTCGGCAATCAGCCCCAGCATTTT
>many|TRBJ2-2|TRBD1|TRBV12-3/TRBV12-4
CASRGGTGYTGELFF
TGTGCCAGCAGGGGGGGGACAGGGTACACCGGGGAGCTGTTTTTT
>few|TRBJ1-6|NA|TRBV7-9
CASSFRGDRPLHF
TGTGCCAGCAGCTTTAGAGGAGATAGACCCCTCCACTTT
>many|TRBJ2-4|NA|TRBV29-1
CSVGPKVGIQYF
TGCAGCGTGGGGCCCAAGGTCGGCATTCAGTACTTC
>NA|TRBJ2-1|NA|TRBV7-2
CASSFRAEYNEQFF
TGTGCCAGCAGCTTTAGGGCGGAGTACAATGAGCAGTTCTTC
>NA|TRBJ2-7|NA|TRBV7-6
CASSIDRLGGEQYF
TGTGCCAGCAGCATTGACAGGTTGGGCGGAGAGCAGTACTTC
>few|TRBJ2-2|NA|TRBV15
CATSRDRLNGELFF
TGTGCCACCAGCAGAGATAGGTTGAACGGGGAGCTGTTTTTT
>few|TRBJ2-1|NA|TRBV12-3/TRBV12-4
CASSQQNRARGNEQFF
TGTGCCAGCAGTCAACAAAACCGCGCAAGGGGCAATGAGCAGTTCTTC
>NA|TRBJ2-7|NA|TRBV19
CATSSKDEQYF
TGTGCCACCTCGAGTAAGGACGAGCAGTACTTC
>NA|TRBJ1-4|TRBD1|TRBV11-2
CASSPQGGANEKLFF
TGTGCCAGCAGCCCACAGGGGGGAGCTAATGAAAAACTGTTTTTT
>few|TRBJ2-5|TRBD1|TRBV5-1
CASSLDVQGAIKTQYF
TGCGCCAGCAGCTTGGACGTACAGGGGGCAATAAAGACCCAGTACTTC
>NA|TRBJ2-3|NA|TRBV20-1
CSAPRHNAGGTDTQYF
TGCAGTGCTCCGAGACATAATGCCGGGGGCACAGATACGCAGTATTTT
>few|TRBJ2-1|NA|TRBV20-1
CSARDYARLGEQFF
TGCAGTGCTAGAGATTATGCCCGCCTGGGTGAGCAGTTCTTC
>many|TRBJ2-1|NA|TRBV12-3/TRBV12-4
CASSLAGDEQFF
TGTGCCAGCAGTTTAGCGGGCGATGAGCAGTTCTTC
>NA|TRBJ2-7|NA|TRBV4-3
CASSLSLTYEQYF
TGCGCCAGCAGCCTTAGCTTAACCTACGAGCAGTACTTC
>many|TRBJ2-5|NA|TRBV29-1
CSVVRPPADQETQYF
TGCAGCGTTGTAAGGCCCCCCGCGGACCAAGAGACCCAGTACTTC
>NA|TRBJ2-1|NA|TRBV20-1
CSARGRGVLGSEQFF
TGCAGTGCTAGGGGCCGGGGTGTCCTAGGTTCTGAGCAGTTCTTC
>NA|TRBJ2-7|NA|TRBV4-3
CASSQARGDSYEQYF
TGCGCCAGCAGCCAAGCCAGGGGGGACTCCTACGAGCAGTACTTC
>NA|TRBJ2-3|TRBD2|TRBV5-8
CASRASGDTQYF
TGTGCCAGCAGGGCTAGCGGAGATACGCAGTATTTT